This TCR beta chain was found in a study of cytomegalovirus exposure and HLA in healthy donors. Overall study findings and caveats: What a later analysis reportedly showed was that an Asian-associated ancestry cluster had fewer N-insertions than the approximately 670-donor mean. Earlier analysis found most TCR beta V segments productive about 87% or about 30% of the time. A missense DCLRE1C variant was associated with V- and J-gene trimming of TCR beta chains in a later analysis, and an independent cohort replicated the association. A later analysis showed HLA-associated TCR beta chains outstripping equally common others in clonal expansion.

Primers: 60 Vbeta forward and 13 Jbeta reverse. TCRdb's table, derived via immunoSEQ multiplex PCR, lists solely in-frame clones and lacks some. The table lists about 240,000 clones, about 80% of them singletons. The CDR3 is made up of 14 amino acids. Trimming removed 0 bases from V and 5 bases from J; junction bases left unmatched: 0. The V gene's germline CDR1 is ENHRY and CDR2 SYGVKD. As for this clone: What it binds is not known.

J is TRBJ1-4 and V is TRBV10-3; 7 bases map to TRBD1. The source material was PBMCs. The sequence was collected from a woman aged 55 to 70 in good health and CMV-seropositive. CDR3 amino acids: CAISESTGNEKLFF. CDR3 bases: TGTGCCATCAGTGAGTCGACAGGGAATGAAAAACTGTTTTTT.